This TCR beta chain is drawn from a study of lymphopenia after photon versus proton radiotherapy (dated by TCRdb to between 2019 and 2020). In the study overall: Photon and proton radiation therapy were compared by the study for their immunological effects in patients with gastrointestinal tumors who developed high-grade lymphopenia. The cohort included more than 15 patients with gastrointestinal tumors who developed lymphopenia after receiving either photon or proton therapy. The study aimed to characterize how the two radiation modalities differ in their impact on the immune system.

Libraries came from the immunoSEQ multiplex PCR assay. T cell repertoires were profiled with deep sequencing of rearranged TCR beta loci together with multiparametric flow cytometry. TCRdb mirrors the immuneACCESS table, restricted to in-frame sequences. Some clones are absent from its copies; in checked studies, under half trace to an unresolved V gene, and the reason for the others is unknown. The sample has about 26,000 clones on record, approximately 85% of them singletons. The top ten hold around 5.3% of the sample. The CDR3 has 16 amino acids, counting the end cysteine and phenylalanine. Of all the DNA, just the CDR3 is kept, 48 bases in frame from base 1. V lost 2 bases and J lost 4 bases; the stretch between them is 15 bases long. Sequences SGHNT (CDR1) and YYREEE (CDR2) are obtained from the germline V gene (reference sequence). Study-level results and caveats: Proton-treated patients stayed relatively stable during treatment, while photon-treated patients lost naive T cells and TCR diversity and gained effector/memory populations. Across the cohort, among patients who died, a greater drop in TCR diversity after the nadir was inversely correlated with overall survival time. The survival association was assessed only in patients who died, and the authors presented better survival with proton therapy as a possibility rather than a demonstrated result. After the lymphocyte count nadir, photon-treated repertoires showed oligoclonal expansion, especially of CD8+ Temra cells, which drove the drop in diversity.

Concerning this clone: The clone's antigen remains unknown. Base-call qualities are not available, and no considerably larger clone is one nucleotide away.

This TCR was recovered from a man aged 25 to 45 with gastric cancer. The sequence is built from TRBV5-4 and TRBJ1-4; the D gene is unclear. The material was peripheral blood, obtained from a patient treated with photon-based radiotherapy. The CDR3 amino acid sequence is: CASSLDRSYSNEKLFF. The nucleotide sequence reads TGTGCCAGCAGCTTAGATCGGTCTTATAGTAATGAAAAACTGTTTTTT.